Shown below are 18 T cell receptor beta chains from a single sample sequenced in a study of T cell responses to AZD1222 COVID-19 vaccine. TCRdb's table, derived via immunoSEQ multiplex PCR, lists solely in-frame clones and lacks some. The sample carries about 180,000 clones, 80% to 90% recorded once. Here the sequenced sample was peripheral blood, taken on day 0 of AZD1222 vaccination. The receptors stem from an adult in good health.

The chain joins TRBV23-1 to TRBJ2-3; tentatively, D is TRBD1 (6 bases). TRBV23-1 has ORF status, its function being uncertain. This CDR3 has 12 residues. The germline V and J ends were trimmed by 10 bases and 6 bases, with 14 bases remaining between them. The CDR3 DNA reads as TGCGCCATCCCTTCCCAGGGGGATACGCAGTATTTT. Its translation is CAIPSQGDTQYF.

V is TRBV5-6 and J is TRBJ2-7; D might be TRBD2 (6 bases). CDR3 size: 17 residues. Deletions cut 1 base from V and 3 bases from J, with 20 bases between. In germline, CDR1 is SGHDT, CDR2 YYEEEE. The CDR3 is CASSLTSGRRSGYEQYF. The CDR3 nucleotides are TGTGCCAGCAGCTTGACTTCAGGGAGGCGTAGTGGCTACGAGCAGTACTTC.

CDR3 nucleotides: TGTGCCAGCAGTTGGATTAACTATGGCTACACCTTC. It is translated as CASSWINYGYTF. The V and J genes are TRBV6-2 or TRBV6-3 and TRBJ1-2, with D hard to call. The CDR3 runs to 12 residues. Per the germline V gene, CDR1 is MNHEY and CDR2 is SVGEGT. The ends were cut back, 4 bases at V and 1 base at J, with 4 bases in the middle.

The rearrangement uses TRBV7-8 and TRBJ1-1; maybe TRBD1 (5 bases). Trimming shortened V by 5 bases and J by 0 bases, and 7 bases separated the two germline ends. The CDR3 is 13 amino acids. Germline V gene data show CDR1 as SGHVS and CDR2 as FQNEAQ. The CDR3 loop reads CASSGDVNTEAFF. The CDR3 bases are TGTGCCAGCAGCGGGGACGTGAACACTGAAGCTTTCTTT.

The gene calls are TRBV7-2 and TRBJ2-5; D gene unclear. CDR1 and CDR2 (germline): SGHTA, FQGNSA. The CDR3 has 12 amino acids. V was clipped by 4 bases and J by 6 bases, with 9 bases between them. The CDR3 is CASSSPGKTQYF. Written as DNA, the CDR3 is TGTGCCAGCAGCTCCCCTGGAAAGACCCAGTACTTC.

The chain recombines TRBV29-1 with TRBJ2-7; TRBD2 matches at 10 bases. This CDR3 comprises 13 residues. Germline V gene lookup returns CDR1 SQVTM and CDR2 ANQGSEA. Trimming at V came to 7 bases and at J to 4 bases, leaving 7 bases not matched to a gene. Here the CDR3 DNA reads TGCAGCGGCCTTTGGGGACTAGCGTACGAGCAGTACTTC. This encodes CSGLWGLAYEQYF.

The genes are TRBV7-3 and TRBJ2-7, with D perhaps TRBD1 (6 bases). The CDR3 runs 14 residues. Looked up from germline, CDR1 is SGHTA and CDR2 is FQGTGA. V lost 1 base to trimming and J lost 6 bases, with 13 bases between them. CDR3 region: CASSLKAQGGEQYF. As DNA, the CDR3 is TGTGCCAGCAGCTTAAAGGCACAGGGTGGCGAGCAGTACTTC.

The chain uses TRBV30 and TRBJ1-5; 7 nucleotides line up with TRBD1. The CDR3 spans 15 residues. Germline values: CDR1 GTSNPN, CDR2 SVGIG (reference sequence). With 2 bases clipped from V and 5 bases from J, the junction kept 9 bases outside the gene matches. The CDR3 bases are TGTGCCTGGAGTCCTAACCGGGACAGAGATCAGCCCCAGCATTTT. Encoded protein: CAWSPNRDRDQPQHF.

This clone was seen only once. This chain's CDR3 is CASSSQAGRPDTQYF. The CDR3 bases are TGTGCCAGCAGCTCCCAAGCGGGACGGCCGGATACGCAGTATTTT. This chain connects TRBV7-3 to TRBJ2-3, with 7 nucleotides matching TRBD2. V lost 4 bases and J lost 6; bases outside the gene matches: 10. Germline V gene lookup returns CDR1 SGHTA and CDR2 FQGTGA. The CDR3 runs 15 residues.

The CDR3 here is CASSVGQGARGYEQYF. In nucleotides, the CDR3 is TGTGCCAGTAGTGTCGGACAGGGGGCGCGGGGCTACGAGCAGTACTTC. V usage is TRBV19 and J usage is TRBJ2-7; TRBD1 aligns across 11 bases. The V gene end was trimmed by 5 bases and the J gene end by 3 bases; junction bases not matched to a gene: 9. In germline, CDR1 is LNHDA, CDR2 SQIVND (reference sequence). This CDR3 spans 16 amino acids.

This clone was observed a handful of times. The CDR3 protein is CAWSVTPDRGTEAFF. CDR3 DNA: TGTGCCTGGAGTGTAACCCCGGACAGGGGCACTGAAGCTTTCTTT. The chain carries TRBV30 and TRBJ1-1, with 9 bases identical to TRBD1. The V gene end was trimmed by 0 bases and the J gene end by 4 bases; junction bases not matched to a gene: 6. This CDR3 region has 15 residues. The germline V gene has CDR1 GTSNPN and CDR2 SVGIG (reference sequence).

The chain has TRBV28 and TRBJ1-2; D is possibly TRBD1 (6 bases). V was cut by 6 bases and J by 8 bases, with 22 bases left in between. The germline V gene encodes CDR1 MDHEN and CDR2 SYDVKM. The CDR3 extends over 15 amino acids. For the CDR3, the DNA is TGTGCCAGCAGCTGGGGGCACGGGAGCCCGGGAGGCTACACCTTC. It specifies CASSWGHGSPGGYTF.

The V call is TRBV9, the J call TRBJ1-4, with a possible D match to TRBD1 (5 bases). CDR1 is SGDLS and CDR2 is YYNGEE in the germline V gene. The ends were cut back, 4 bases at V and 1 base at J, with 14 bases in the middle. The CDR3 length is 16 residues. CDR3 nucleotides: TGTGCCAGCAGCCCAGGCCCCCAGGGAACTAATGAAAAACTGTTTTTT. It yields the protein CASSPGPQGTNEKLFF.

This chain joins TRBV7-8 and TRBJ2-6, with D possibly TRBD2 on 6 matching bases. Trimming took 4 bases from V and 1 from J, leaving 8 bases between them. CDR3 length: 15 amino acids. Germline CDR1 reads SGHVS; CDR2 reads FQNEAQ. CDR3 sequence (DNA): TGTGCCAGCAGCTGGGGAGGTTCTGGGGCCAACGTCCTGACTTTC. Translation: CASSWGGSGANVLTF.

The genes are TRBV10-1 and TRBJ1-3; TRBD1 might be the D (6 bases). Germline assignment: CDR1 WNHNN and CDR2 SYGVQD (reference sequence). The germline V and J ends were trimmed by 3 bases and 2 bases, with 8 bases remaining between them. This CDR3 has 14 residues. The CDR3 DNA follows: TGCGCCAGCAGTGACGACAGGACTGGAAACACCATATATTTT. Protein product: CASSDDRTGNTIYF.

This sequence joins TRBV2 and TRBJ1-3; D is possibly TRBD1 (5 bases). The germline V and J ends were trimmed by 6 bases and 0 bases, with 9 bases remaining between them. The CDR3 extends over 14 amino acids. Germline V gene lookup returns CDR1 SNHLY and CDR2 FYNNEI. CDR3 DNA: TGTGCCAGCAGGGACACCTCCTCTGGAAACACCATATATTTT. This codes for CASRDTSSGNTIYF. Variable domain in full (rest from reference TRBV2 and TRBJ1-3): EPEVTQTPSHQVTQMGQEVILRCVPISNHLYFYWYRQILGQKVEFLVSFYNNEISEKSEIFDDQFSVERPDGSNFTLKIRSTKLEDSAMYFCASRDTSSGNTIYFGEGSWLTVV.

V usage is TRBV24-1 and J usage is TRBJ1-2, with D possibly matching TRBD1 (6 bases). Trimming removed 3 bases at V and 3 bases at J, with 13 bases between. Germline values: CDR1 KGHDR, CDR2 SFDVKD. CDR3 length equals 15 residues. CDR3 DNA sequence: TGTGCCACCAGTGATGTGACAGGAGCAGACTATGGCTACACCTTC. Amino acids: CATSDVTGADYGYTF.

This chain connects TRBV7-2 to TRBJ2-3; D is perhaps TRBD1 or TRBD2 (6 bases each). Per germline, CDR1 SGHTA and CDR2 FQGNSA. This CDR3 is 14 amino acids long. V was pared by 1 base and J by 6 bases, with 11 bases between. The CDR3 nucleotides are TGTGCCAGCAGCTTAGTTAGGGGGGTGGATACGCAGTATTTT. Amino acids: CASSLVRGVDTQYF.